This entry describes one T cell receptor beta chain. The antigen this receptor binds is unknown. No per-base quality is available; no much larger clone lies one base away. The collaborating institutions used their own protocols to collect whole blood in K2EDTA tubes. For TCRbeta analysis, collaborators shipped samples in one of three forms: frozen whole blood, isolated PBMCs, or DNA extracted from either of those sample types. This specimen comes from a study of blood T cell repertoires in COVID-19 (TCRdb year 2020). Regarding the study in general: The collaborator samples originated in the United States, Italy and Spain and spanned the acute and convalescent phases of COVID-19. The prospective study material was composed of cDNA or gDNA derived from T cells, B-cell-depleted T cells, or PBMCs. The dataset comprised deeply sampled blood TCRbeta repertoires from subjects exposed to, actively infected with, or recovered from COVID-19. The repertoires were released in a freely available public database meant as a resource for research on the immune response to SARS-CoV-2. Samples were obtained from the ongoing ImmuneRACE study (first 160 participants) and from some 1,300 subjects provided by 6 global collaborators. A de-identified subject ID, COVID-19 status, age in years and sex were almost always included in the sample metadata. Where HLA class I and class II types were available, the types were taken from metadata supplied by the sample provider, not from assay-based typing.

TCRbeta CDR3 regions were amplified from genomic DNA using the immunoSEQ Assay, a bias-controlled multiplex PCR. Regarding the original processing steps: Nucleated cell counts per sample were estimated from amplification of reference gene primers within the assay. Sequence reads were collapsed and filtered to measure the absolute abundance of every unique TCRbeta CDR3 rearrangement. For each sample, productive Simpson clonality was calculated as the square root of Simpson's diversity index across productive rearrangements. TCRdb stores this immuneACCESS table with in-frame sequences only. Part of the clones is absent; in the studies checked, under half of the shortfall reflects unresolved V genes, and no reason is known for the rest. The V and J calls and clone size are taken from that table; D and trimming were inferred from the DNA. The sample table shows more than 60,000 clones, and 90% to 95% are seen once. Around 5.8% of the sample is held by the ten biggest clonotypes.

General conclusions and limits of the study: The amount of clinical and demographic metadata varied by source and participant and was provided uncurated.

Material: peripheral blood. This clonotype was sampled from a human donor in a cohort sampled during active COVID-19.

Read as DNA, the sequence is TGCGCCAGCAGCTCGATTCCGGGACTAGCGGGGGACGAGCAGTACTTC. This is translated as CASSSIPGLAGDEQYF. Recombination joined TRBV5-1 with TRBJ2-7, and 14 bases in between align with TRBD2. Reading the germline V gene gives CDR1 SGHRS and CDR2 YFSETQ. The CDR3 measures 16 amino acids from cysteine to phenylalanine. Left in the record is the CDR3 DNA by itself, 48 bases read in frame from the first base. V is cut back by 3 bases and J by 5 bases, with 7 bases in the junction unmatched.